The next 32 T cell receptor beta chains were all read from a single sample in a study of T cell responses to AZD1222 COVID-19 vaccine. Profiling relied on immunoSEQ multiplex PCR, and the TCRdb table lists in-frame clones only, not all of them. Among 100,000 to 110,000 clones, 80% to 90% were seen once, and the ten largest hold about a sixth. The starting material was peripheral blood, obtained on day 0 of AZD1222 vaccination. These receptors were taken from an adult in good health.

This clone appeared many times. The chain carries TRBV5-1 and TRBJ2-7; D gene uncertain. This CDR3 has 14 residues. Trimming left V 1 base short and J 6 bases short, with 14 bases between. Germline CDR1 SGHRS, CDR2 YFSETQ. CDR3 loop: CASSLPRTAREQYF. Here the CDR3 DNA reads TGCGCCAGCAGCTTGCCGAGGACCGCTCGCGAGCAGTACTTC.

The CDR3 sequence is CASSQRRTGGGGNEQFF. CDR3 DNA: TGTGCCAGCAGTCAGCGACGGACAGGGGGAGGTGGGAATGAGCAGTTCTTC. V is TRBV7-2 and J is TRBJ2-1, with 10 bases identical to TRBD1. The V gene end was trimmed by 6 bases and the J gene end by 7 bases; junction bases not matched to a gene: 15. The germline gives CDR1 SGHTA, CDR2 FQGNSA. The CDR3 has 17 amino acids.

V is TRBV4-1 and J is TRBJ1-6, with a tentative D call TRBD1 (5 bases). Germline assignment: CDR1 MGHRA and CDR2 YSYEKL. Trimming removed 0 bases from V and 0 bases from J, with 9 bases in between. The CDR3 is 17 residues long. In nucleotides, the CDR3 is TGCGCCAGCAGCCAAGAACAGGTGTCCTCCTATAATTCACCCCTCCACTTT. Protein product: CASSQEQVSSYNSPLHF.

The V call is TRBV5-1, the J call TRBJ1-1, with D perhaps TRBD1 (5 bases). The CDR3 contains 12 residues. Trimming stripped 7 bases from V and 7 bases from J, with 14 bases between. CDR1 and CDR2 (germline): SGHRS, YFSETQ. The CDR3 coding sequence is TGCGCCAGCTTCCGGGACGGGTATGAAGCTTTCTTT. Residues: CASFRDGYEAFF.

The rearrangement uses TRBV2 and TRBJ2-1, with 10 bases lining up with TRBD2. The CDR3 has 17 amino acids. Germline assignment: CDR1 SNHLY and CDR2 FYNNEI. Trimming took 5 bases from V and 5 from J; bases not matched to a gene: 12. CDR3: CASSTPSSGSRNNEQFF. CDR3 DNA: TGTGCCAGCAGTACACCGTCTAGCGGGAGTCGCAACAATGAGCAGTTCTTC.

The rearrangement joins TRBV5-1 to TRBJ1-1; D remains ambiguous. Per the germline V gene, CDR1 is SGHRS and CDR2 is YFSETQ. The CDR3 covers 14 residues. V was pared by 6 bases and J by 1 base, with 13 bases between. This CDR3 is CASNPATANTEAFF. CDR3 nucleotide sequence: TGCGCCAGCAATCCAGCAACCGCGAACACTGAAGCTTTCTTT. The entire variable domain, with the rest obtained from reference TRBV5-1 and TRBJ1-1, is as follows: KAGVTQTPRYLIKTRGQQVTLSCSPISGHRSVSWYQQTPGQGLQFLFEYFSETQRNKGNFPGRFSGRQFSNSRSEMNVSTLELGDSALYLCASNPATANTEAFFGQGTRLTVV.

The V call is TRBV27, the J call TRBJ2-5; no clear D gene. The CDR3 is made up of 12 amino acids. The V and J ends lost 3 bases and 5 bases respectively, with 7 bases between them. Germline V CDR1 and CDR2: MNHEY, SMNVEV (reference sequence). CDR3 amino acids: CASSFMGETQYF. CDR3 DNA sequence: TGTGCCAGCAGTTTTATGGGGGAGACCCAGTACTTC.

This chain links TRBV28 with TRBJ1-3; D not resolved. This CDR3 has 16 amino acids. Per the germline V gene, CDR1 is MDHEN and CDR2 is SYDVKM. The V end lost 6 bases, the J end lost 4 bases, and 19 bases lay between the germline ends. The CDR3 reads CASRSNRDLGGNTIYF. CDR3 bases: TGTGCCAGCAGATCTAACCGTGATTTGGGAGGAAACACCATATATTTT.

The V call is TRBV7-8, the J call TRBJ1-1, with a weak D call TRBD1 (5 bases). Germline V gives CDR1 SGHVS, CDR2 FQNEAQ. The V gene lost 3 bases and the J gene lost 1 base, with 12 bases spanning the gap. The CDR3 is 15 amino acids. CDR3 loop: CASSFQGGGNTEAFF. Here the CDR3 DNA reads TGTGCCAGCAGCTTCCAGGGAGGAGGGAACACTGAAGCTTTCTTT.

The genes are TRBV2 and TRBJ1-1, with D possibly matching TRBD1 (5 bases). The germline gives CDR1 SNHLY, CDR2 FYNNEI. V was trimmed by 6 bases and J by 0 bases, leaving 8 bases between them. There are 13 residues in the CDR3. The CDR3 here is CASRWGVNTEAFF. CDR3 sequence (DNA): TGTGCCAGCAGATGGGGGGTGAACACTGAAGCTTTCTTT.

CDR3 nucleotide sequence: TGTGCCAGCAGTTACTCGTACAGCGTCAATCAGCCCCAGCATTTT. It is translated as CASSYSYSVNQPQHF. This chain joins TRBV6-5 and TRBJ1-5; D uncertain. V was cut by 0 bases and J by 3 bases, with 9 bases left in between. The CDR3 is made up of 15 amino acids. Per germline, CDR1 MNHEY and CDR2 SVGAGI.

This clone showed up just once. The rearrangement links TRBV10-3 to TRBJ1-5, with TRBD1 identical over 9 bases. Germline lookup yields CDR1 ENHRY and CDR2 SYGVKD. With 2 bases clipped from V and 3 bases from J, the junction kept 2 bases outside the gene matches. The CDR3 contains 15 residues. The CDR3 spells CAISEGQGFNQPQHF. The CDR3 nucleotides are TGTGCCATCAGTGAGGGACAGGGGTTCAATCAGCCCCAGCATTTT.

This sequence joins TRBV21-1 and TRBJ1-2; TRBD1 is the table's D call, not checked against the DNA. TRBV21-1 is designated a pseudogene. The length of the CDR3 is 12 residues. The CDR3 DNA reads TGTGCCAGCAGGAGGGGGCCCTATGGCTACACCTTC. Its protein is CASRRGPYGYTF.

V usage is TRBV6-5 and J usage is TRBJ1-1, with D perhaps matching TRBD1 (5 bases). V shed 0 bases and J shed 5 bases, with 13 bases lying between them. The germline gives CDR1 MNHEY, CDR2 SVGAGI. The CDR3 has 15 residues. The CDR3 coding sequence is TGTGCCAGCAGTTACTCGCGGTTCCCAGGGACTGAAGCTTTCTTT. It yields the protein CASSYSRFPGTEAFF.

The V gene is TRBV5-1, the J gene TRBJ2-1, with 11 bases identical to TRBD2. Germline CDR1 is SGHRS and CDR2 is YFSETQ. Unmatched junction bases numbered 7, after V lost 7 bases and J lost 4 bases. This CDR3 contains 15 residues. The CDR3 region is CASCVAGGLYNEQFF. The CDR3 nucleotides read TGCGCCAGCTGCGTAGCGGGAGGGCTGTACAATGAGCAGTTCTTC. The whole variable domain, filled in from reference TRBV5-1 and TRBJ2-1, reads KAGVTQTPRYLIKTRGQQVTLSCSPISGHRSVSWYQQTPGQGLQFLFEYFSETQRNKGNFPGRFSGRQFSNSRSEMNVSTLELGDSALYLCASCVAGGLYNEQFFGPGTRLTVL.

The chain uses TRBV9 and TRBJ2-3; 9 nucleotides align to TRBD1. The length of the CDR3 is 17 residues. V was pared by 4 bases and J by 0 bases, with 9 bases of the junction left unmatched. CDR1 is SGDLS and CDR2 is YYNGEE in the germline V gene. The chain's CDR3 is CASSLTTGQGSTDTQYF. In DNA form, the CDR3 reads TGTGCCAGCAGCCTCACTACGGGACAGGGTAGCACAGATACGCAGTATTTT.

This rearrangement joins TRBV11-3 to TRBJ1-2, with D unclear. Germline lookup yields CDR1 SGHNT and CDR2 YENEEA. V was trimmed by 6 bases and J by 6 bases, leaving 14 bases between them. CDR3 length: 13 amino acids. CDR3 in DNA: TGTGCCAGCAGTTCGGACGCTGCTCATGGCTACACCTTC. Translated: CASSSDAAHGYTF.

CDR3 bases: TGTGCCAGCAGCCCCTCACAGGGGGCGAATAGTATTGAGCAGTTCTTC. Protein sequence: CASSPSQGANSIEQFF. The V and J genes are TRBV6-2 or TRBV6-3 and TRBJ2-1; 9 bases align to TRBD1. The CDR3 sequence is 16 residues long. Germline lookup yields CDR1 MNHEY and CDR2 SVGEGT. J was trimmed by 9 bases and V by 6 bases; bases with no gene match: 15.

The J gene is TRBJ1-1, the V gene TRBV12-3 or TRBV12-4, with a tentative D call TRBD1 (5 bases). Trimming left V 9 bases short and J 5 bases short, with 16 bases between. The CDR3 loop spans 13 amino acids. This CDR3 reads CASNIGANTEAFF. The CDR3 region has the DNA TGTGCCAGTAATATAGGGGCGAATACTGAAGCTTTCTTT.

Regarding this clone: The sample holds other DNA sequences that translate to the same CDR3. For the CDR3, the DNA is TGTGCCAGCAGTTTGGGTCTGAACACTGAAGCTTTCTTT. Translating it yields CASSLGLNTEAFF. The chain joins TRBV12-3 or TRBV12-4 to TRBJ1-1; D call uncertain. The CDR3 loop spans 13 amino acids. Trimming removed 3 bases from V and 0 bases from J, with 5 bases in between.

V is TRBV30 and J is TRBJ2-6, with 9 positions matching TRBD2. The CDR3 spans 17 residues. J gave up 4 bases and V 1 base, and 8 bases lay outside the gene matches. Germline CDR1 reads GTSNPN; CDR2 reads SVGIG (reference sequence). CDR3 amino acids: CAWSAGLAGQGANVLTF. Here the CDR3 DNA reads TGTGCCTGGAGTGCAGGGCTAGCGGGGCAGGGGGCCAACGTCCTGACTTTC.

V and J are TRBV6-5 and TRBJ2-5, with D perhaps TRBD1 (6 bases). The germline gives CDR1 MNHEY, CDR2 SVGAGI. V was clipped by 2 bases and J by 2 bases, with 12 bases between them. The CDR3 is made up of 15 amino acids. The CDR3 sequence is CASSYTWGPQETQYF. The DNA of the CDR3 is TGTGCCAGCAGTTACACGTGGGGGCCACAAGAGACCCAGTACTTC.

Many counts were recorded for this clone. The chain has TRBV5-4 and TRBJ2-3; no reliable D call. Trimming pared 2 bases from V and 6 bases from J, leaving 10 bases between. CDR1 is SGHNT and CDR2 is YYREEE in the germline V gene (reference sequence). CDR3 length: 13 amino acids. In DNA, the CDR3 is TGTGCCAGCAGCTTCTTGGTCTCTGATACGCAGTATTTT. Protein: CASSFLVSDTQYF. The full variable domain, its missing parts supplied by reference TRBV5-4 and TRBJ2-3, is ETGVTQSPTHLIKTRGQQVTLRCSSQSGHNTVSWYQQALGQGPQFIFQYYREEENGRGNFPPRFSGLQFPNYSSELNVNALELDDSALYLCASSFLVSDTQYFGPGTRLTVL.

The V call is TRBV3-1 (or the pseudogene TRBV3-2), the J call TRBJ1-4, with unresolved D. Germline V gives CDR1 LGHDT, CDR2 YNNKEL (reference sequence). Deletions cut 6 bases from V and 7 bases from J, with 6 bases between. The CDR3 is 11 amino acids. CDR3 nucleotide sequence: TGTGCCAGCAGTTTCGGTGAAAAACTGTTTTTT. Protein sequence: CASSFGEKLFF.

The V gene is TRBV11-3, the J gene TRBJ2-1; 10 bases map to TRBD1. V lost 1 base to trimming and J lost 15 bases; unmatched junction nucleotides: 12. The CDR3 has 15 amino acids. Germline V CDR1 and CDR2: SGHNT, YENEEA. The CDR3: CASSLVRGTGVLRFF. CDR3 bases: TGTGCCAGCAGCTTAGTCAGAGGGACAGGGGTATTAAGGTTCTTC.

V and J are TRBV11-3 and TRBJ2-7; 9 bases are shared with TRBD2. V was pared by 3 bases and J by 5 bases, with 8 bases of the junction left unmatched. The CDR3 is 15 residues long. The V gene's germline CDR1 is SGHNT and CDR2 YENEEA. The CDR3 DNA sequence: TGTGCCAGCAGCTTGGGTGTAGCGGGAGTTGACGAGCAGTACTTC. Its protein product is CASSLGVAGVDEQYF. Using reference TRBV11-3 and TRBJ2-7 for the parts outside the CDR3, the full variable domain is EAGVVQSPRYKIIEKKQPVAFWCNPISGHNTLYWYLQNLGQGPELLIRYENEEAVDDSQLPKDRFSAERLKGVDSTLKIQPAELGDSAVYLCASSLGVAGVDEQYFGPGTRLTVT.

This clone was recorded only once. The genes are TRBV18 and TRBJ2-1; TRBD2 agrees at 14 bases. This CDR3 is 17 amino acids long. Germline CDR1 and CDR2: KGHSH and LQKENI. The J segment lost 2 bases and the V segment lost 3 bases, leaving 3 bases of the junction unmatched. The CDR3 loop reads CASSPVGLAGAYNEQFF. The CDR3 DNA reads TGTGCCAGCTCACCGGTGGGACTAGCGGGAGCCTACAATGAGCAGTTCTTC.

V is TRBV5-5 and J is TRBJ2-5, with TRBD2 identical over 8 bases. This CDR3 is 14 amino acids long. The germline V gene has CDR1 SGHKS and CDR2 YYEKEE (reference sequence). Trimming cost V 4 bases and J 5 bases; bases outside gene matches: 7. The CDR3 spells CASSSGGLVETQYF. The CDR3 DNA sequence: TGTGCCAGCAGCAGCGGGGGTCTCGTGGAGACCCAGTACTTC.

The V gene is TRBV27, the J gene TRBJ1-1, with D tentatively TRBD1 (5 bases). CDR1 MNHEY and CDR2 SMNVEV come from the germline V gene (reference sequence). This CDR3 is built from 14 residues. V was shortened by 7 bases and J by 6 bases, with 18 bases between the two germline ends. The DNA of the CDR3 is TGTGCCAGCACTTCGGGACCCCCGGGGGCTGAAGCTTTCTTT. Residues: CASTSGPPGAEAFF.

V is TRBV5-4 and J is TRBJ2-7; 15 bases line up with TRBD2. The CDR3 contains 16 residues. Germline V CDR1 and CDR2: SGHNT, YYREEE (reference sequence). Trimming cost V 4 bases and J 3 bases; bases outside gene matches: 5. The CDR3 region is CASSPGLAGGLYEQYF. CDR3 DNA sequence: TGTGCCAGCAGCCCGGGACTAGCGGGAGGTCTCTACGAGCAGTACTTC.

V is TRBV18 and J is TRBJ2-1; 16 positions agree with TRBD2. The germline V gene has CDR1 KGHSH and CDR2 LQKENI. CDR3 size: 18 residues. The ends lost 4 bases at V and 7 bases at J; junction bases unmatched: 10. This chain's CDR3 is CASSLPGTSGRARNEQFF. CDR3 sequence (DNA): TGTGCCAGCTCACTCCCTGGGACTAGCGGGAGGGCCCGGAATGAGCAGTTCTTC.

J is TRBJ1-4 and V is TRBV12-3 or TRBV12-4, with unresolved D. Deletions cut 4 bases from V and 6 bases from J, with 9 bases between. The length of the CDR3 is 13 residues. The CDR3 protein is CASSSLSDEKLFF. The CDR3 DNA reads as TGTGCCAGCAGTTCGCTGAGCGATGAAAAACTGTTTTTT.